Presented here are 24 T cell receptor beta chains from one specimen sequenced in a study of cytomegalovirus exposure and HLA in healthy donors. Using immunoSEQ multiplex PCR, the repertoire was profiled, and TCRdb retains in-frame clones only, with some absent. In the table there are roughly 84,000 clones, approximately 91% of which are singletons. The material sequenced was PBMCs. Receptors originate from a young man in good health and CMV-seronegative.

The CDR3 DNA reads TGTGCCAGCAGCATTACTACCGGGACAGGACAAGAGACCCAGTACTTC. Translating it yields CASSITTGTGQETQYF. The V and J genes are TRBV5-4 and TRBJ2-5; 8 nucleotides line up with TRBD1. The CDR3 spans 16 residues. V lost 4 bases and J lost 2; bases outside the gene matches: 10. From germline, CDR1 is SGHNT and CDR2 YYREEE (reference sequence).

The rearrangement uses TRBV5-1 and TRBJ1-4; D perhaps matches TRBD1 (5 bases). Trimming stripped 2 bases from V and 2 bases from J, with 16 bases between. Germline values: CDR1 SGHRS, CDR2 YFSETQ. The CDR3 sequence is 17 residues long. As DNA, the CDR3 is TGCGCCAGCAGCTTCGGGGGAAGGGGAGGTACTAATGAAAAACTGTTTTTT. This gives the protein CASSFGGRGGTNEKLFF.

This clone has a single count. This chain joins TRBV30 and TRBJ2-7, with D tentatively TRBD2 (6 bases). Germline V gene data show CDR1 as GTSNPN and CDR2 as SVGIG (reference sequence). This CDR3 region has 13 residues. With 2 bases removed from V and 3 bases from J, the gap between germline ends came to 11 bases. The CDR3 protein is CAWSRDSDYEQYF. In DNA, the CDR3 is TGTGCCTGGAGTCGGGACTCAGACTACGAGCAGTACTTC.

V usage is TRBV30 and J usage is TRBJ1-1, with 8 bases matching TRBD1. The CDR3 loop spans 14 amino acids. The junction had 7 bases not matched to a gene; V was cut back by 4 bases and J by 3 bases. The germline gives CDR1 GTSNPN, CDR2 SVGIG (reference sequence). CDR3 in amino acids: CAWKLDRVDTEAFF. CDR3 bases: TGTGCCTGGAAGTTGGACAGGGTTGACACTGAAGCTTTCTTT.

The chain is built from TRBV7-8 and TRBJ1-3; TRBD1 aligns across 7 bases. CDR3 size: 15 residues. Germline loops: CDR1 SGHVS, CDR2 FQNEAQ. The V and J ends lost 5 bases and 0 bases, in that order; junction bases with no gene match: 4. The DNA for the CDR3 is TGTGCCAGCAGCCGGGGGACAGCCTCTGGAAACACCATATATTTT. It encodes CASSRGTASGNTIYF.

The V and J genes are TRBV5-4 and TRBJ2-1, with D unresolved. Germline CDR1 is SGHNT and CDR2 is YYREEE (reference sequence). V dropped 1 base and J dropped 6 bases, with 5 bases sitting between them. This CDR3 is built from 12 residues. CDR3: CASSLISNEQFF. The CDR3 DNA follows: TGTGCCAGCAGCTTGATCAGCAATGAGCAGTTCTTC. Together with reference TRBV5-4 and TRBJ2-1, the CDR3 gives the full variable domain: ETGVTQSPTHLIKTRGQQVTLRCSSQSGHNTVSWYQQALGQGPQFIFQYYREEENGRGNFPPRFSGLQFPNYSSELNVNALELDDSALYLCASSLISNEQFFGPGTRLTVL.

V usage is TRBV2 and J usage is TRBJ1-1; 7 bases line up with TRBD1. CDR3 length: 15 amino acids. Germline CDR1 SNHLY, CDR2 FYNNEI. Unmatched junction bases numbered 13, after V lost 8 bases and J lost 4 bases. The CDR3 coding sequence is TGTGCCAGCTTTTCGCGGACAGGACGATTCACTGAAGCTTTCTTT. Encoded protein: CASFSRTGRFTEAFF. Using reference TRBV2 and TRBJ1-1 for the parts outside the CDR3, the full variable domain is EPEVTQTPSHQVTQMGQEVILRCVPISNHLYFYWYRQILGQKVEFLVSFYNNEISEKSEIFDDQFSVERPDGSNFTLKIRSTKLEDSAMYFCASFSRTGRFTEAFFGQGTRLTVV.

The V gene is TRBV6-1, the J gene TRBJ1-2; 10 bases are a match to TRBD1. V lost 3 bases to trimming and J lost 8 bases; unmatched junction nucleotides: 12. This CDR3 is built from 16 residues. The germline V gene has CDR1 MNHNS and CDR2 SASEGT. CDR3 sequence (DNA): TGTGCCAGCAGTGAGTGGACAGGGGGATCTTCATACGGCTACACCTTC. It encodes CASSEWTGGSSYGYTF.

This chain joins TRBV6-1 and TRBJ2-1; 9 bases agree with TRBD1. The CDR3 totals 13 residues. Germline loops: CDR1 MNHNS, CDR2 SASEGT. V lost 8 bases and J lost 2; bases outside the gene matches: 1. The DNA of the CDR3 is TGTGCCAGCTGGGACAGGGCCTACAATGAGCAGTTCTTC. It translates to CASWDRAYNEQFF.

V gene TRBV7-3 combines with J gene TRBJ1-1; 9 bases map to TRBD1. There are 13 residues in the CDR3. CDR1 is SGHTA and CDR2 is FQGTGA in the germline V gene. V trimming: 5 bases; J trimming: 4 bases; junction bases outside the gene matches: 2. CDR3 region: CASSADRGTEAFF. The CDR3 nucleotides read TGTGCCAGCAGCGCGGACAGGGGCACTGAAGCTTTCTTT.

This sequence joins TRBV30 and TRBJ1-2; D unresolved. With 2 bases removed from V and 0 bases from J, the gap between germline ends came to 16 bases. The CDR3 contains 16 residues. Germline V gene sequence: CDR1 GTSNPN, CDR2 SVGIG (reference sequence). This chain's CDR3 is CAWSTPPSVTNYGYTF. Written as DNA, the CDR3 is TGTGCCTGGAGTACCCCCCCGAGTGTTACTAACTATGGCTACACCTTC.

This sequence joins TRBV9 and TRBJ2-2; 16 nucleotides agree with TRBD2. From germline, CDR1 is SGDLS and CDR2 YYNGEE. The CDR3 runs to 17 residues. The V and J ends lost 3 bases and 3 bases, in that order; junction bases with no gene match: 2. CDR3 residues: CASSEGLAGGYTGELFF. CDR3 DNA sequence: TGTGCCAGCAGCGAGGGACTAGCGGGGGGGTACACCGGGGAGCTGTTTTTT.

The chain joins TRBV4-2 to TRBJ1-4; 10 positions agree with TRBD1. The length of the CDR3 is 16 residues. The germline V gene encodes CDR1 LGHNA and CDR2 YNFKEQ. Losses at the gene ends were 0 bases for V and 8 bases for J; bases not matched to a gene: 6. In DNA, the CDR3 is TGTGCCAGCAGCCAAGATCAAGACAGGGGGCGCGAAAAACTGTTTTTT. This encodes CASSQDQDRGREKLFF.

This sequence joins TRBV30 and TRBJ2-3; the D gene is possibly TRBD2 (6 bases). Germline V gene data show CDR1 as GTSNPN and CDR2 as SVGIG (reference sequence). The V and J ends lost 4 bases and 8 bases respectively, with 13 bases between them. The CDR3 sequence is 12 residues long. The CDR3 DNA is TGTGCCTGGACGACCTTGGGGGGTACGCAGTATTTT. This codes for CAWTTLGGTQYF.

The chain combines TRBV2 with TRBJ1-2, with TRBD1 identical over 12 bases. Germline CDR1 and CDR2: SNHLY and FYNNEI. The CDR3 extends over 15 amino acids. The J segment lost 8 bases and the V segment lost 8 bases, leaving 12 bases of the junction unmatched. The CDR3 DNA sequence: TGTGCCAGCGACGGGACAGGGGGCCCCGATCTGGGCTACACCTTC. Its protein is CASDGTGGPDLGYTF.

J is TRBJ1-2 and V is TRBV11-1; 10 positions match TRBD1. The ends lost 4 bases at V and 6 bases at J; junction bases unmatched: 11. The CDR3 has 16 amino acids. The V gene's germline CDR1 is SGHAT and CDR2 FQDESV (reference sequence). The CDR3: CASSSDRGRVDDGYTF. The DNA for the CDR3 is TGTGCCAGCAGCTCTGACAGGGGGCGCGTTGATGATGGCTACACCTTC.

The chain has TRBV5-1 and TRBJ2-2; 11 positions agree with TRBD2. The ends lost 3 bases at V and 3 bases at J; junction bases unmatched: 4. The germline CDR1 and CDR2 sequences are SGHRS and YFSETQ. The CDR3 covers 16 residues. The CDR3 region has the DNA TGCGCCAGCAGCTATACTAGCGGGAGTGACACCGGGGAGCTGTTTTTT. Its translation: CASSYTSGSDTGELFF.

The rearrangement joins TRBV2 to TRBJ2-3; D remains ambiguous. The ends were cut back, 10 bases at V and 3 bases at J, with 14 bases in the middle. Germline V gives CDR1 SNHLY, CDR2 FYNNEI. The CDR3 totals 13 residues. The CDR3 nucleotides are TGTGCCACCGCGACCACTATGACAGATACGCAGTATTTT. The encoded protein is CATATTMTDTQYF.

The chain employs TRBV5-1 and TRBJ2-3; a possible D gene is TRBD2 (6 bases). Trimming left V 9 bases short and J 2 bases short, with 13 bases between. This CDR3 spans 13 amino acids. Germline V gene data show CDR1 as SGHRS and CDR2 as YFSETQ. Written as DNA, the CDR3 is TGCGCCACCAAGGACTACAACACAGATACGCAGTATTTT. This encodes CATKDYNTDTQYF.

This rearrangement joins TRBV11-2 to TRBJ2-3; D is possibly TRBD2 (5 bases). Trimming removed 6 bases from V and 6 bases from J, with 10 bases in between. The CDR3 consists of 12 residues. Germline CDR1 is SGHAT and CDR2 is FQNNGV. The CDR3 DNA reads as TGTGCCAGCAGTGGTCGAGGGGATACGCAGTATTTT. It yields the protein CASSGRGDTQYF.

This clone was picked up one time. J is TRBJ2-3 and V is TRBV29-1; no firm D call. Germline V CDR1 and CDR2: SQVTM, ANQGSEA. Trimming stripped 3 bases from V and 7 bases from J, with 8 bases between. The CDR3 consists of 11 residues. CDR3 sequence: CSVDTKNTQYF. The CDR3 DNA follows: TGCAGCGTTGATACTAAAAATACGCAGTATTTT.

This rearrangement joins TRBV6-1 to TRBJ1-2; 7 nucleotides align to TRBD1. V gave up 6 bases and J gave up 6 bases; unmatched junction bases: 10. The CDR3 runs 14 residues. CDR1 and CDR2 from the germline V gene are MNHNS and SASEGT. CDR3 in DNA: TGTGCCAGCAGATACGACAGGGTCAAGGATGGCTACACCTTC. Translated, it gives CASRYDRVKDGYTF.

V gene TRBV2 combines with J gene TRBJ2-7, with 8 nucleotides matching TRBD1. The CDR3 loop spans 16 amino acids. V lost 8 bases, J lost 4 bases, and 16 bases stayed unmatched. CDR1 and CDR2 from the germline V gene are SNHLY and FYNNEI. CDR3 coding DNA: TGTGCCAGCGGAGGAAAGGCCGGGACAGGACCATACGAGCAGTACTTC. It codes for CASGGKAGTGPYEQYF.

This CDR3 reads CASSFMVGVGSYEQYF. In DNA form, the CDR3 reads TGTGCCAGCAGTTTCATGGTGGGAGTGGGTTCCTACGAGCAGTACTTC. The chain joins TRBV28 to TRBJ2-7, with D tentatively TRBD2 (5 bases). CDR3 size: 16 residues. Germline loops: CDR1 MDHEN, CDR2 SYDVKM. V was trimmed by 3 bases and J by 1 base, leaving 16 bases between them.